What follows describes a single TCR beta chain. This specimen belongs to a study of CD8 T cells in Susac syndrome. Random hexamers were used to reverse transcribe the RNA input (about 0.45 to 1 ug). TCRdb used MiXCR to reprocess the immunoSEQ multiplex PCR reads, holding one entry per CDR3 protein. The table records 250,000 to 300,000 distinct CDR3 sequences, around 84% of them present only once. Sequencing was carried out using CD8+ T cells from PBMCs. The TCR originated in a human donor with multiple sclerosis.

In nucleotides, the CDR3 is TGTGCCAGCAGCCAAGGCAGGGACAGGAGCTACGAGCAGTACTTC. Its protein is CASSQGRDRSYEQYF. The chain has TRBV4-2 and TRBJ2-7, with TRBD1 identical over 8 bases. The germline V gene has CDR1 LGHNA and CDR2 YNFKEQ. The CDR3 extends over 15 amino acids. With V trimmed by 1 base and J by 3 bases, 5 bases remained unmatched.